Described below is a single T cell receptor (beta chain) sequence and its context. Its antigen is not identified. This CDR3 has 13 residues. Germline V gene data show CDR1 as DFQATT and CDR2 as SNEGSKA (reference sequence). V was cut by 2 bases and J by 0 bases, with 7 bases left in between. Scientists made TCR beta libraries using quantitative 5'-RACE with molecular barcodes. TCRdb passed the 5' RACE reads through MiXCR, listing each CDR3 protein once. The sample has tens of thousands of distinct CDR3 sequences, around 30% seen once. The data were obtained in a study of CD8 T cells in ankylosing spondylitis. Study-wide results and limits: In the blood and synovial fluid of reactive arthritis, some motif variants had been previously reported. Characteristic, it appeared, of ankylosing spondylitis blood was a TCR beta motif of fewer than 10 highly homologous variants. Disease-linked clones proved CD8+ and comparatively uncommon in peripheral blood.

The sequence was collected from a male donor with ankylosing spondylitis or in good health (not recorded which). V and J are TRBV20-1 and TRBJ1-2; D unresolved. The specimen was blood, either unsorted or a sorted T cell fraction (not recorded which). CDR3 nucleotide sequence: TGCAGTGCTAGACCGGACGCTAACTATGGCTACACCTTC. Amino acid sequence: CSARPDANYGYTF.